This T cell receptor beta chain is drawn from a study of shared clonotypes between healthy human individuals. Study-wide points: Sample collection involved blood only; tissue repertoires are likely different.

This clone was counted between two and nine times. Antigen specificity is unknown. Germline CDR1 MNHEY, CDR2 SMNVEV (reference sequence). This CDR3 is 15 amino acids long. Trimming removed 5 bases at V and 4 bases at J, with 14 bases between. In unsorted samples, genomic DNA was obtained using about 90 million PBMCs. Bulk PBMC genomic DNA spanned ten immunoSEQ deep plates. TCRdb's copy holds only in-frame clones and misses some; the assay was immunoSEQ multiplex PCR. This sample has hundreds of thousands of clones, with 70% to 80% found just once. Sequenced material: PBMCs. The TCR sequence derives from a woman in her 40s in good health. Some clones in this sample may be carry-over from other donors' samples. This chain links TRBV27 with TRBJ2-2; D could derive from TRBD1 or TRBD2 (5 bases each). The CDR3 sequence is CASSSRGWGTGELFF. The DNA for the CDR3 is TGTGCCAGCAGTAGTCGGGGCTGGGGCACCGGGGAGCTGTTTTTT.